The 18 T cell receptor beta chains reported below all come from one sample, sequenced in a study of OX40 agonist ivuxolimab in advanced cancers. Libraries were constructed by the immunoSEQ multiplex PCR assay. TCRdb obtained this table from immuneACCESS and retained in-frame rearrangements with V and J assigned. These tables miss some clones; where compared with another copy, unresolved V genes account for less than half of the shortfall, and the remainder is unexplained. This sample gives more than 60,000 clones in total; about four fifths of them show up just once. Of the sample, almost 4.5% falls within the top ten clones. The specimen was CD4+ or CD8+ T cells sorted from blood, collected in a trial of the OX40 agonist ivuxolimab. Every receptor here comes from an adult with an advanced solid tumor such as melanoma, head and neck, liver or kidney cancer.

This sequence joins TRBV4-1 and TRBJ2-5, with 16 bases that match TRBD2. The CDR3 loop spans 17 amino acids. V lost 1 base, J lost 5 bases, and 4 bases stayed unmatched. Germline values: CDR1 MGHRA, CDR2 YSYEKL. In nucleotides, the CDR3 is TGCGCCAGCAGCCAAGGGGGACTAGCGGGGGGGCGCGAGACCCAGTACTTC. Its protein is CASSQGGLAGGRETQYF.

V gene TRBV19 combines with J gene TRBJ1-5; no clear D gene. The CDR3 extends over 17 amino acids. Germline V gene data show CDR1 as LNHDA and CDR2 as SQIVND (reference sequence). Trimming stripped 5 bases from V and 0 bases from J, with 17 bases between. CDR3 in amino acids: CASSDPGRVYSNQPQHF. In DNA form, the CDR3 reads TGTGCCAGTAGTGACCCTGGGAGGGTTTATAGCAATCAGCCCCAGCATTTT.

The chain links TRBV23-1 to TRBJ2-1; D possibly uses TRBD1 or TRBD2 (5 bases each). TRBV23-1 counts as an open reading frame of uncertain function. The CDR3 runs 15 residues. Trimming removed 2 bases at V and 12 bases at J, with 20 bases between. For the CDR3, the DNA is TGCGCCAGCAGTCAAGCACCGGGACCGCCCAAGGGGCAGTTCTTC. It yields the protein CASSQAPGPPKGQFF.

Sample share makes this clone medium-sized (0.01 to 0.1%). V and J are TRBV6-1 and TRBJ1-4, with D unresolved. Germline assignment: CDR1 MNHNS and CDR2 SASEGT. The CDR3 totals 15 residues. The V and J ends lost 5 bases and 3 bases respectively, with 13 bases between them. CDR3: CASSTYRQANEKLFF. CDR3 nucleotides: TGTGCCAGCAGTACCTACCGCCAGGCTAATGAAAAACTGTTTTTT.

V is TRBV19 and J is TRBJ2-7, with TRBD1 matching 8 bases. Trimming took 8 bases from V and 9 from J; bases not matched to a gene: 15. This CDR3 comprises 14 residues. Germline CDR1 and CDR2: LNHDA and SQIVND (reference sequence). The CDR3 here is CASQSPGQATRQYF. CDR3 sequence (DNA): TGTGCCAGTCAGAGTCCGGGACAGGCCACGAGGCAGTACTTC.

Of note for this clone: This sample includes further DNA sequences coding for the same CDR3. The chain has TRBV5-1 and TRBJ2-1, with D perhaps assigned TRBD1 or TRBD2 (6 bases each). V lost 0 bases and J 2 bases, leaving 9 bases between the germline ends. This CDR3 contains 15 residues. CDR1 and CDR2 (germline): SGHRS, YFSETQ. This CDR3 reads CASSLEGGTYNEQFF. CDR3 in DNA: TGCGCCAGCAGCTTGGAAGGGGGGACCTACAATGAGCAGTTCTTC.

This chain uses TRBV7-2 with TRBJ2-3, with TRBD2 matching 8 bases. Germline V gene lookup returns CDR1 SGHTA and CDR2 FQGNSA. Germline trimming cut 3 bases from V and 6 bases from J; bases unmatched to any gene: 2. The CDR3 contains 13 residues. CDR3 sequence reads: CASSLRGADTQYF. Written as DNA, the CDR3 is TGTGCCAGCAGCTTGCGGGGGGCGGATACGCAGTATTTT.

The CDR3 protein is CASGTGVRTYEQYF. The CDR3 DNA sequence: TGTGCCAGTGGCACAGGGGTACGGACCTACGAGCAGTACTTC. This rearrangement joins TRBV19 to TRBJ2-7, with 7 nucleotides matching TRBD1. From germline, CDR1 is LNHDA and CDR2 SQIVND (reference sequence). V shed 8 bases and J 2 bases; nucleotides not matched to a gene: 9. The CDR3 runs 14 residues.

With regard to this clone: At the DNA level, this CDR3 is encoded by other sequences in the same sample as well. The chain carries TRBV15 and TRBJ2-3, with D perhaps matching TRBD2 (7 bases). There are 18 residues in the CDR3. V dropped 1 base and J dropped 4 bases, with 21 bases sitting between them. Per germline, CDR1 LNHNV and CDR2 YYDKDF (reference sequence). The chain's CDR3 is CATSRGYAGAVNPDTQYF. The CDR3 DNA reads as TGTGCCACCAGCAGAGGATACGCGGGGGCGGTTAACCCAGATACGCAGTATTTT. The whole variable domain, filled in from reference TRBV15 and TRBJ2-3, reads DAMVIQNPRYQVTQFGKPVTLSCSQTLNHNVMYWYQQKSSQAPKLLFHYYDKDFNNEADTPDNFQSRRPNTSFCFLDIRSPGLGDTAMYLCATSRGYAGAVNPDTQYFGPGTRLTVL.

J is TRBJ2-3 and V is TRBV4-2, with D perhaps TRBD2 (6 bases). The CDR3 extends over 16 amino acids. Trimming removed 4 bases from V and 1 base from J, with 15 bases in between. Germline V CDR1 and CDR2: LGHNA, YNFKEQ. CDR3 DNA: TGTGCCAGCAGCCCCCAGGCTAGCGCGGGCACAGATACGCAGTATTTT. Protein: CASSPQASAGTDTQYF.

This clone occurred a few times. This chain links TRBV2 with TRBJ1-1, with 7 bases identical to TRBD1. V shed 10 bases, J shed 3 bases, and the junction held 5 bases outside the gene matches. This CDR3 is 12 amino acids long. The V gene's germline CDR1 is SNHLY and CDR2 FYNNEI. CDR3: CATTGEDTEAFF. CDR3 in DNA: TGTGCCACAACAGGGGAGGACACTGAAGCTTTCTTT.

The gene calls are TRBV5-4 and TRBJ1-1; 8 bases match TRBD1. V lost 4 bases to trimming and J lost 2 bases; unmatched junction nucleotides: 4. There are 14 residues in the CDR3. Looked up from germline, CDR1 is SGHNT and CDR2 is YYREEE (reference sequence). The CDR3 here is CASSPDRGNTEAFF. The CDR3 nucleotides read TGTGCCAGCAGCCCCGACAGGGGTAACACTGAAGCTTTCTTT. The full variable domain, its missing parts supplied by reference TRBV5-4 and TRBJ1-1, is ETGVTQSPTHLIKTRGQQVTLRCSSQSGHNTVSWYQQALGQGPQFIFQYYREEENGRGNFPPRFSGLQFPNYSSELNVNALELDDSALYLCASSPDRGNTEAFFGQGTRLTVV.

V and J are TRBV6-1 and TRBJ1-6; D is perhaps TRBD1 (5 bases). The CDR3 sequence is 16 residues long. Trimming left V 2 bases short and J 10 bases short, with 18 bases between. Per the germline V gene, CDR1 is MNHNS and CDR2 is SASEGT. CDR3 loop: CASSELFRGRKSPLHF. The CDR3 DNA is TGTGCCAGCAGTGAATTATTTCGGGGCAGGAAATCACCCCTCCACTTT.

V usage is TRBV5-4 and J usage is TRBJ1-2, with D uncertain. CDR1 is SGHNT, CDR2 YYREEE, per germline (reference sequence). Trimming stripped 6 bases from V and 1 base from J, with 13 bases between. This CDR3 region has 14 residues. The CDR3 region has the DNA TGTGCCAGCACGGTGACAAACTTTAACTATGGCTACACCTTC. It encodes CASTVTNFNYGYTF. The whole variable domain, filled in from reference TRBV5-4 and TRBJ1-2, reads ETGVTQSPTHLIKTRGQQVTLRCSSQSGHNTVSWYQQALGQGPQFIFQYYREEENGRGNFPPRFSGLQFPNYSSELNVNALELDDSALYLCASTVTNFNYGYTFGSGTRLTVV.

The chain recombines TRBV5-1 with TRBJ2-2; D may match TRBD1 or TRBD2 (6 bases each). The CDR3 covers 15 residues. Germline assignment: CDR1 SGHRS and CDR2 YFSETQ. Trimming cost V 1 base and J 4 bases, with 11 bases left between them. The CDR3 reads CASSLRGEGTGELFF. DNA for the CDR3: TGCGCCAGCAGCTTGAGGGGGGAAGGCACCGGGGAGCTGTTTTTT.

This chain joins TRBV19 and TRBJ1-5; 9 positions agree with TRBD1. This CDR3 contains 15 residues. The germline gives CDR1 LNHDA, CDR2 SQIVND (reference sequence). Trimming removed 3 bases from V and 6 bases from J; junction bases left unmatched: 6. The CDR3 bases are TGTGCCAGTAGTATTGGGACAGGGACAATTCAGCCCCAGCATTTT. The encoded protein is CASSIGTGTIQPQHF.

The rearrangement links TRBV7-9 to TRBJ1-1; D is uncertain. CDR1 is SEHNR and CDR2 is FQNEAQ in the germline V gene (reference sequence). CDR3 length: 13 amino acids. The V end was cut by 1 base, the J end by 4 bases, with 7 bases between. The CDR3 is CASSLELGTEAFF. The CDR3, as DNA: TGTGCCAGCAGCTTAGAACTGGGCACTGAAGCTTTCTTT.

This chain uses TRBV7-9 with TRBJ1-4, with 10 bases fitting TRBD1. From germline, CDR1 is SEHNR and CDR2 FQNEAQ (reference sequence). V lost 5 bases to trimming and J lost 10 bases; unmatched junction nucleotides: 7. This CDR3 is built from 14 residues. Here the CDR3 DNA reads TGTGCCAGCAGCCCGGGACAGGGGATCGCAAAACTGTTTTTT. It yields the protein CASSPGQGIAKLFF.